The 5 T cell receptor beta chains below come from one sample, sequenced in a study of blood T cells in healthy people across ages. Together with a sample-barcoded 5' primer, a J-beta primer mix was included in a second PCR lasting about 7 to 11 cycles. MiXCR, applied by TCRdb to the 5' RACE reads, yields one record per CDR3 protein. The sample shows 660,000 or so distinct CDR3 sequences, approximately 59% of them seen only once. Specimen: blood. The receptors derive from a man aged 55 to 69 in good health.

Notes on this clonotype: A much larger clone is a single base away; this may be a read error. The V and J genes are TRBV20-1 and TRBJ1-2; D call uncertain. The CDR3 is made up of 14 amino acids. The germline V and J ends were trimmed by 3 bases and 6 bases, with 17 bases remaining between them. Germline V gene sequence: CDR1 DFQATT, CDR2 SNEGSKA (reference sequence). CDR3 DNA: TGCAGTGCTAGTACAACAGAGGGCGGGAATGGCTACACCTTC. It specifies CSASTTEGGNGYTF.

This chain links TRBV6-2 or TRBV6-3 with TRBJ1-5; 7 nucleotides align to TRBD1. CDR1 is MNHEY and CDR2 is SVGEGT in the germline V gene. The junction had 11 bases not matched to a gene; V was cut back by 6 bases and J by 6 bases. This CDR3 has 15 amino acids. CDR3 sequence (DNA): TGTGCCAGCAGACTCGACAGGGCAGTGGTTCAGCCCCAGCATTTT. Protein sequence: CASRLDRAVVQPQHF.

The rearrangement joins TRBV20-1 to TRBJ2-5; 9 positions match TRBD2. The germline V gene has CDR1 DFQATT and CDR2 SNEGSKA (reference sequence). J was trimmed by 5 bases and V by 5 bases; bases with no gene match: 9. CDR3 length equals 14 residues. As DNA, the CDR3 is TGCAGTGCTGCTCGCGGGGGGGCCCGGGAGACCCAGTACTTC. This sequence encodes CSAARGGARETQYF.

This chain connects TRBV28 to TRBJ2-5; D may be TRBD1 (6 bases). V gave up 6 bases and J gave up 1 base, with 12 bases separating them. The CDR3 is 14 amino acids. Germline CDR1 is MDHEN and CDR2 is SYDVKM. The CDR3 sequence: CASSLMGAQETQYF. In DNA form, the CDR3 reads TGTGCCAGCAGCCTCATGGGGGCCCAAGAGACCCAGTACTTC. The variable domain in full, completed from reference TRBV28 and TRBJ2-5, reads DVKVTQSSRYLVKRTGEKVFLECVQDMDHENMFWYRQDPGLGLRLIYFSYDVKMKEKGDIPEGYSVSREKKERFSLILESASTNQTSMYLCASSLMGAQETQYFGPGTRLLVL.

This clonotype has a handful of counts. The chain has TRBV29-1 and TRBJ2-5, with 9 bases lining up with TRBD2. With 6 bases clipped from V and 1 base from J, the junction kept 6 bases outside the gene matches. Per germline, CDR1 SQVTM and CDR2 ANQGSEA. CDR3 length: 14 amino acids. Here the CDR3 reads CSVDPSGVQETQYF. The CDR3 coding sequence is TGCAGCGTGGACCCTAGCGGGGTCCAAGAGACCCAGTACTTC.